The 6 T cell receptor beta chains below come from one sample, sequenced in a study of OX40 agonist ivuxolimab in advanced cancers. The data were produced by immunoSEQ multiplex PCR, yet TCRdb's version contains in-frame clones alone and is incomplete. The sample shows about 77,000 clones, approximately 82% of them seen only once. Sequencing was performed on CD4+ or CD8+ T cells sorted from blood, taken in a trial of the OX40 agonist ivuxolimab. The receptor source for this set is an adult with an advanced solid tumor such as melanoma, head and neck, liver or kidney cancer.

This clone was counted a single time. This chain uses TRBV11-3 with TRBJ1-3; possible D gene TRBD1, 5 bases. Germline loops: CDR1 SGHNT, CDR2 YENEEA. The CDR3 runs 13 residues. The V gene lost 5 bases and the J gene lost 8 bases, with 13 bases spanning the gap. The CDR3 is CASSRMGTDTIYF. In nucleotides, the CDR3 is TGTGCCAGCAGCCGTATGGGGACGGACACCATATATTTT.

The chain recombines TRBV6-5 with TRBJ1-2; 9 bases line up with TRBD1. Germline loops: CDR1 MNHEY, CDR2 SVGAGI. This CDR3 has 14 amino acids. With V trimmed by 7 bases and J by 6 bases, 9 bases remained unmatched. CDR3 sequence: CASISGQGRNGYTF. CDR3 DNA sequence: TGTGCCAGCATTTCAGGACAGGGGAGGAATGGCTACACCTTC.

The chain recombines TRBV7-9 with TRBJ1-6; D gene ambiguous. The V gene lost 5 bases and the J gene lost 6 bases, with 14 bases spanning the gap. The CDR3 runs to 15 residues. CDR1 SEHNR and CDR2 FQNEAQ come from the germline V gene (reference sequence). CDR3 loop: CASSPTPIANSPLHF. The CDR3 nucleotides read TGTGCCAGCAGCCCAACACCTATAGCTAATTCACCCCTCCACTTT.

The chain's CDR3 is CSVGVGIGYEQYF. Here the CDR3 DNA reads TGCAGCGTTGGGGTAGGGATTGGGTACGAGCAGTACTTC. V usage is TRBV29-1 and J usage is TRBJ2-7; D call uncertain. CDR3 length equals 13 residues. The V end was cut by 4 bases, the J end by 4 bases, with 14 bases between. Germline-derived CDR1 and CDR2 are SQVTM and ANQGSEA.

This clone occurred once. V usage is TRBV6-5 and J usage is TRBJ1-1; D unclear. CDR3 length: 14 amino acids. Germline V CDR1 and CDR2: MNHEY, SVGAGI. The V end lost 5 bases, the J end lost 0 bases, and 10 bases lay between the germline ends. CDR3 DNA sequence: TGTGCCAGCAGTGAAGTCGGTATGAACACTGAAGCTTTCTTT. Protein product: CASSEVGMNTEAFF.

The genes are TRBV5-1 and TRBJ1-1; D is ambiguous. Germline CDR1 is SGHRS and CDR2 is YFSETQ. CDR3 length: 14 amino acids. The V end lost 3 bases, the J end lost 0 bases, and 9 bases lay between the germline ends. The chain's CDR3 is CASSSDGLNTEAFF. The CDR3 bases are TGCGCCAGCAGCTCGGACGGACTGAACACTGAAGCTTTCTTT. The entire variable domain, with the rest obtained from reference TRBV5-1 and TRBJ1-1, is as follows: KAGVTQTPRYLIKTRGQQVTLSCSPISGHRSVSWYQQTPGQGLQFLFEYFSETQRNKGNFPGRFSGRQFSNSRSEMNVSTLELGDSALYLCASSSDGLNTEAFFGQGTRLTVV.